One sample yielded the 20 T cell receptor beta chains listed below, sequenced in a study of radiation and T cells in renal cell carcinoma. Time point indicated: blood 4 weeks post-SBRT, at nephrectomy. Described treatment: 15 Gy SBRT to primary tumor, nephrectomy 4 weeks later. The data were produced by immunoSEQ multiplex PCR, yet TCRdb's version contains in-frame clones alone and is incomplete. The sample holds tens of thousands of clones, about 85% seen once. The sequences come from blood, collected from a patient whose treatment included radiotherapy and nephrectomy. These receptors all stem from a man aged 50-59 years with renal cell carcinoma.

This clone has just one count. The chain carries TRBV19 and TRBJ1-2; D not certain. Germline V lookup: CDR1 LNHDA, CDR2 SQIVND (reference sequence). V lost 3 bases and J lost 3, with 8 bases in between. The CDR3 consists of 13 residues. CDR3 region: CASSIQLYYGYTF. DNA of the CDR3: TGTGCCAGTAGTATTCAGCTCTACTATGGCTACACCTTC.

V is TRBV2 and J is TRBJ1-2; TRBD1 aligns across 11 bases. The CDR3 has 13 residues. V lost 7 bases, J lost 7 bases, and 5 bases stayed unmatched. Per germline, CDR1 SNHLY and CDR2 FYNNEI. The CDR3 DNA follows: TGTGCCAGCAAAGTGGACAGGGGGCCTGGCTACACCTTC. Encoded protein: CASKVDRGPGYTF.

V gene TRBV7-9 combines with J gene TRBJ2-1; 7 bases agree with TRBD2. Trimming took 0 bases from V and 0 from J; bases not matched to a gene: 5. CDR3 size: 17 residues. Germline loops: CDR1 SEHNR, CDR2 FQNEAQ (reference sequence). The DNA of the CDR3 is TGTGCCAGCAGCTTAGCGGCTAGCGGTAGCTCCTACAATGAGCAGTTCTTC. Translated, it gives CASSLAASGSSYNEQFF.

This chain links TRBV5-1 with TRBJ1-2; tentatively, D is TRBD1 (5 bases). V lost 3 bases to trimming and J lost 6 bases, with 9 bases between them. The length of the CDR3 is 12 residues. CDR1 and CDR2 (germline): SGHRS, YFSETQ. CDR3 sequence reads: CASSSQGDGYTF. DNA of the CDR3: TGCGCCAGCAGCTCCCAGGGCGATGGCTACACCTTC.

The CDR3 loop is CASSVASAPYNEQFF. CDR3 sequence (DNA): TGTGCCAGCAGCGTAGCCAGCGCGCCTTACAATGAGCAGTTCTTC. This rearrangement joins TRBV9 to TRBJ2-1; D gene ambiguous. V lost 0 bases and J 4 bases, leaving 11 bases between the germline ends. Germline-derived CDR1 and CDR2 are SGDLS and YYNGEE. The CDR3 contains 15 residues.

This clone was found a few times. J is TRBJ2-7 and V is TRBV5-1, with D possibly being TRBD1 (6 bases). This CDR3 spans 15 amino acids. The germline V gene encodes CDR1 SGHRS and CDR2 YFSETQ. Trimming took off 6 bases at V and 6 bases at J, with 22 bases between the two ends. CDR3 nucleotide sequence: TGCGCCAGCACCCTAAACACCAGGGGCCGGGGCGAGCAGTACTTC. It specifies CASTLNTRGRGEQYF.

The J gene is TRBJ2-3, the V gene TRBV6-1; 11 positions match TRBD2. The CDR3 length is 14 residues. V gave up 7 bases and J gave up 2 bases; unmatched junction bases: 2. Germline V gene lookup returns CDR1 MNHNS and CDR2 SASEGT. CDR3 sequence reads: CASTSGGSTDTQYF. The CDR3 region has the DNA TGTGCCAGCACTAGCGGGGGGTCCACAGATACGCAGTATTTT.

The chain combines TRBV29-1 with TRBJ2-6, with D perhaps given as TRBD1 or TRBD2 (5 bases each). The CDR3 covers 13 residues. Germline V lookup: CDR1 SQVTM, CDR2 ANQGSEA. V was clipped by 5 bases and J by 3 bases, with 8 bases between them. Here the CDR3 DNA reads TGCAGCGTTCGAGGGGATGGGGCCAACGTCCTGACTTTC. It specifies CSVRGDGANVLTF.

The chain employs TRBV6-5 and TRBJ1-1; D remains unclear. There are 13 residues in the CDR3. Deletions cut 5 bases from V and 2 bases from J, with 9 bases between. CDR1 is MNHEY, CDR2 SVGAGI, per germline. The CDR3 sequence is CASSETGNTEAFF. DNA of the CDR3: TGTGCCAGCAGTGAAACGGGAAACACTGAAGCTTTCTTT.

The chain is built from TRBV7-9 and TRBJ2-5; no clear D. V lost 3 bases, J lost 3 bases, and 14 bases lay in between. Germline V gives CDR1 SEHNR, CDR2 FQNEAQ (reference sequence). This CDR3 comprises 15 residues. The CDR3 loop reads CASSFGQLGEETQYF. CDR3 sequence (DNA): TGTGCCAGCAGCTTCGGTCAGCTAGGCGAAGAGACCCAGTACTTC.

The CDR3 spells CASSFGNTGELFF. CDR3 DNA: TGCGCCAGCAGCTTTGGGAACACCGGGGAGCTGTTTTTT. This chain connects TRBV5-1 to TRBJ2-2; no definite D call. There are 13 residues in the CDR3. The V gene lost 2 bases and the J gene lost 1 base, with 3 bases spanning the gap. Germline-derived CDR1 and CDR2 are SGHRS and YFSETQ.

The chain recombines TRBV6-6 with TRBJ2-4, with D perhaps being TRBD1 or TRBD2 (5 bases each). CDR3 length: 15 residues. CDR1 and CDR2 (germline): MNHNY, SVGAGI (reference sequence). V lost 5 bases to trimming and J lost 9 bases, with 20 bases between them. The CDR3 reads CASSQSRDGQAIQYF. DNA of the CDR3: TGTGCCAGCAGTCAGTCCCGGGACGGGCAGGCCATTCAGTACTTC.

The V gene is TRBV2, the J gene TRBJ2-1, with a possible D match to TRBD1 (6 bases). The length of the CDR3 is 16 residues. V lost 2 bases and J 2 bases, leaving 13 bases between the germline ends. Germline values: CDR1 SNHLY, CDR2 FYNNEI. CDR3 sequence (DNA): TGTGCCAGCAGTGAATCAGGGGACCTCGCCTACAATGAGCAGTTCTTC. Amino acids: CASSESGDLAYNEQFF. Together with reference TRBV2 and TRBJ2-1, the CDR3 gives the full variable domain: EPEVTQTPSHQVTQMGQEVILRCVPISNHLYFYWYRQILGQKVEFLVSFYNNEISEKSEIFDDQFSVERPDGSNFTLKIRSTKLEDSAMYFCASSESGDLAYNEQFFGPGTRLTVL.

The chain has TRBV14 and TRBJ1-2, with unresolved D. Trimming stripped 1 base from V and 4 bases from J, with 7 bases between. This CDR3 region has 13 residues. In germline, CDR1 is SGHDN, CDR2 FVKESK. The CDR3 DNA is TGTGCCAGCAGCCAAGGGTGGTTCTATGGCTACACCTTC. Amino acid sequence: CASSQGWFYGYTF.

V and J are TRBV9 and TRBJ2-7; the match to TRBD1 covers 9 bases. The CDR3 is 16 residues long. Per germline, CDR1 SGDLS and CDR2 YYNGEE. The V gene end was trimmed by 4 bases and the J gene end by 0 bases; junction bases not matched to a gene: 8. DNA for the CDR3: TGTGCCAGCAGCACCCGGGACAGGGATGCCTCCTACGAGCAGTACTTC. Protein: CASSTRDRDASYEQYF.

The chain recombines TRBV6-1 with TRBJ2-7, with TRBD2 as a possible D gene (5 bases). V gave up 5 bases and J gave up 4 bases, with 18 bases separating them. The CDR3 runs 15 residues. Germline loops: CDR1 MNHNS, CDR2 SASEGT. The CDR3 loop is CASSRREEALYEQYF. CDR3 sequence (DNA): TGTGCCAGCAGTCGACGGGAAGAAGCGCTTTACGAGCAGTACTTC.

The chain recombines TRBV5-4 with TRBJ2-5; 11 bases match TRBD2. J lost 4 bases, V lost 4 bases, and 6 bases had no gene match. The CDR3 covers 15 residues. CDR1 SGHNT and CDR2 YYREEE come from the germline V gene (reference sequence). As DNA, the CDR3 is TGTGCCAGCAGCCCAAGAGGGACTAGCGGAGAGACCCAGTACTTC. This gives the protein CASSPRGTSGETQYF.

The V gene is TRBV18, the J gene TRBJ1-5, with D possibly matching TRBD1 (6 bases). The CDR3 runs 15 residues. Germline CDR1 reads KGHSH; CDR2 reads LQKENI. Trimming took 3 bases from V and 0 from J, leaving 9 bases between them. This chain's CDR3 is CASSPDSNSNQPQHF. CDR3 nucleotides: TGTGCCAGCTCACCGGACAGCAATAGCAATCAGCCCCAGCATTTT.

This chain connects TRBV2 to TRBJ2-5, with 10 positions matching TRBD2. V lost 0 bases to trimming and J lost 4 bases; unmatched junction nucleotides: 2. The CDR3 consists of 15 residues. CDR1 is SNHLY, CDR2 FYNNEI, per germline. CDR3: CASSEAASGRETQYF. For the CDR3, the DNA is TGTGCCAGCAGTGAAGCGGCTAGCGGGAGAGAGACCCAGTACTTC.

The V call is TRBV7-9, the J call TRBJ2-7; 7 bases fit TRBD1. This CDR3 contains 16 residues. Unmatched junction bases numbered 10, after V lost 1 base and J lost 4 bases. CDR1 and CDR2 (germline): SEHNR, FQNEAQ (reference sequence). CDR3 nucleotide sequence: TGTGCCAGCAGCTTAGGACGAGAACAGGGGTGGTACGAGCAGTACTTC. Translated: CASSLGREQGWYEQYF.